Below, 9 T cell receptor beta chains from the same sample are listed, as sequenced in a study of blood T cell repertoires in COVID-19 (dated by TCRdb to 2020 to 2022). Libraries came from the immunoSEQ multiplex PCR assay. Drawn from immuneACCESS, this table holds only the in-frame rearrangements with V and J called that TCRdb kept. Clones are partly lost; checked studies trace under half to an unresolved V gene and leave the rest unexplained. This sample gives 150,000 to 250,000 clones in total; roughly 83% of them show up just once. Approximately 6% of the sample is taken by the ten largest. The specimen sequenced was peripheral blood. These receptors all stem from a woman between 40 and 55 years old with COVID-19, enrolled during active disease.

The rearrangement joins TRBV7-2 to TRBJ1-4; 9 nucleotides match TRBD1. CDR3 size: 14 residues. Losses at the gene ends were 6 bases for V and 5 bases for J; bases not matched to a gene: 4. Germline loops: CDR1 SGHTA, CDR2 FQGNSA. The CDR3 DNA sequence: TGTGCCAGCAGACGACAGGGGGAAAATGAAAAACTGTTTTTT. Its translation: CASRRQGENEKLFF.

The chain uses TRBV5-4 and TRBJ2-3; TRBD2 matches 7 bases. The germline CDR1 and CDR2 sequences are SGHNT and YYREEE (reference sequence). The CDR3 is 17 residues long. Trimming took 4 bases from V and 2 from J; bases not matched to a gene: 13. This CDR3 is CASSHPQAGSITDTQYF. The CDR3, as DNA: TGTGCCAGCAGCCACCCGCAAGCGGGGTCGATCACAGATACGCAGTATTTT.

The rearrangement joins TRBV6-2 or TRBV6-3 to TRBJ1-1; D gene unclear. Trimming shortened V by 1 base and J by 6 bases, and 18 bases separated the two germline ends. Germline CDR1 and CDR2: MNHEY and SVGEGT. The CDR3 covers 16 residues. Here the CDR3 DNA reads TGTGCCAGCAGTTACTTACCGGGTATGGCGGATCCTGAAGCTTTCTTT. This gives the protein CASSYLPGMADPEAFF.

The V and J genes are TRBV7-6 and TRBJ2-1, with a weak D call TRBD2 (7 bases). Germline V gives CDR1 SGHVS, CDR2 FNYEAQ. The CDR3 loop spans 13 amino acids. Trimming took off 4 bases at V and 10 bases at J, with 14 bases between the two ends. The CDR3 loop reads CASSSIGGGEQFF. For the CDR3, the DNA is TGTGCCAGCAGCTCCATTGGGGGGGGCGAGCAGTTCTTC.

A single count supports this clone. The chain links TRBV6-5 to TRBJ2-3, with D unclear. The germline V gene encodes CDR1 MNHEY and CDR2 SVGAGI. Trimming stripped 0 bases from V and 0 bases from J, with 4 bases between. This CDR3 spans 14 amino acids. CDR3 loop: CASSYSESTDTQYF. CDR3 DNA sequence: TGTGCCAGCAGTTACTCTGAGAGCACAGATACGCAGTATTTT.

A single count supports this clone. V and J are TRBV6-5 and TRBJ2-1; 9 bases agree with TRBD2. Per germline, CDR1 MNHEY and CDR2 SVGAGI. The CDR3 totals 15 residues. The ends lost 5 bases at V and 8 bases at J; junction bases unmatched: 10. In nucleotides, the CDR3 is TGTGCCAGCAGTCCAGCGGGACTAGCAACAGATGAGCAGTTCTTC. Encoded protein: CASSPAGLATDEQFF.

The chain links TRBV6-4 to TRBJ2-3; 10 bases match TRBD2. The CDR3 sequence is 15 residues long. Germline CDR1 reads MRHNA; CDR2 reads SNTAGT. V lost 5 bases to trimming and J lost 4 bases; unmatched junction nucleotides: 6. The CDR3 region is CASSLAGEFADTQYF. CDR3 nucleotides: TGTGCCAGCAGTCTAGCGGGAGAATTCGCAGATACGCAGTATTTT.

V usage is TRBV5-1 and J usage is TRBJ2-2, with a possible D match to TRBD1 (7 bases). Per the germline V gene, CDR1 is SGHRS and CDR2 is YFSETQ. The V end was cut by 4 bases, the J end by 8 bases, with 15 bases between. This CDR3 spans 14 amino acids. CDR3 sequence reads: CASSETGTAGELFF. CDR3 DNA: TGCGCCAGCAGCGAGACAGGGACTGCGGGGGAGCTGTTTTTT.

The V call is TRBV3-1 (or the pseudogene TRBV3-2), the J call TRBJ1-2; 7 bases agree with TRBD1. The CDR3 is 16 residues long. Germline loops: CDR1 LGHDT, CDR2 YNNKEL (reference sequence). V shed 1 base, J shed 6 bases, and the junction held 11 bases outside the gene matches. The CDR3 DNA sequence: TGTGCCAGCAGCCAAGGGACCTGGACAGGAGGAGATGGCTACACCTTC. Translating gives CASSQGTWTGGDGYTF.